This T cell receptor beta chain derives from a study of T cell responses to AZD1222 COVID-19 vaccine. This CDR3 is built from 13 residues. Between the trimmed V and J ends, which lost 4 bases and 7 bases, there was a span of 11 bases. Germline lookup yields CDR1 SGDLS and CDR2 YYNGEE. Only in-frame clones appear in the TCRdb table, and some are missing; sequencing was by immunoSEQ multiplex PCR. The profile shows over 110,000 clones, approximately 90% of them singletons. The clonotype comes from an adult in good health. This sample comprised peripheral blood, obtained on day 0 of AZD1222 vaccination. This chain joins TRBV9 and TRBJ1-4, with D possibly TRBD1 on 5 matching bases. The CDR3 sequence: CASSQGGSEKLFF. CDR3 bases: TGTGCCAGCAGCCAGGGTGGGAGTGAAAAACTGTTTTTT. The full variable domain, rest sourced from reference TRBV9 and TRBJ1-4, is DSGVTQTPKHLITATGQRVTLRCSPRSGDLSVYWYQQSLDQGLQFLIQYYNGEERAKGNILERFSAQQFPDLHSELNLSSLELGDSALYFCASSQGGSEKLFFGSGTQLSVL.